The text below deals with one T cell receptor beta chain. This sample stems from a study of technical replicates of blood from several donors. V gave up 5 bases and J gave up 6 bases, with 14 bases separating them. Germline CDR1 GTSNPN, CDR2 SVGIG (reference sequence). The CDR3 runs 13 residues. Assay: immunoSEQ multiplex PCR; the TCRdb copy retains only in-frame clones and omits some. This sample yields 85,000 to 100,000 clones, of which roughly 96% are seen a single time; 0.26% belongs to the top ten. This sequence joins TRBV30 and TRBJ1-5; D is ambiguous. Sequencing used T cells isolated from PBMCs. The receptor comes from a human donor in good health. The CDR3 DNA sequence: TGTGCCTGGGGGTCCGGGGTTGGTCAGCCCCAGCATTTT. Translation: CAWGSGVGQPQHF.